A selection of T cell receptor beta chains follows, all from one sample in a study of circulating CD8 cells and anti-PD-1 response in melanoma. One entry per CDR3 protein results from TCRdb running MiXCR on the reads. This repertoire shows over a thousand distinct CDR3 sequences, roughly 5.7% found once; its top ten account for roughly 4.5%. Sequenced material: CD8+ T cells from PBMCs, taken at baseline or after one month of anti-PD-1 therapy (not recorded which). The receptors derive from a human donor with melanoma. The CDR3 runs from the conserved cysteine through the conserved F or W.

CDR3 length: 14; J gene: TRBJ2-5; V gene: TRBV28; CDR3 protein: CASSFEGRQETQYF
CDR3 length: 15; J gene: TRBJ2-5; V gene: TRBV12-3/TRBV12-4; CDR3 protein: CASSLRTGGEEAQYF
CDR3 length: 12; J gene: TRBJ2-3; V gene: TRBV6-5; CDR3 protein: CASSSSSDTQYF
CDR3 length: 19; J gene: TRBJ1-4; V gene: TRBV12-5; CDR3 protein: CASGERDRGKQATNEKLFF
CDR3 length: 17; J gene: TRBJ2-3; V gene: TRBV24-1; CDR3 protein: CATSDLRQGASTDTQYF
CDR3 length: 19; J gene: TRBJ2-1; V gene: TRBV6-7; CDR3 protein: CASSYQGLAGPSSYNEQFF
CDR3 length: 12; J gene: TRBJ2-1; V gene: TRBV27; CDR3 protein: CASSYRGNEQFF
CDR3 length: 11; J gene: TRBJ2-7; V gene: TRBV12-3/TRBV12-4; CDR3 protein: CASSLSLEQYF
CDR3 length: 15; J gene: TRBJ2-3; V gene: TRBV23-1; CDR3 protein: CASSRNEGLPDTQYF
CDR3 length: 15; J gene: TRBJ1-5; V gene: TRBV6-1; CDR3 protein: CASSEGPYVDQPQHF
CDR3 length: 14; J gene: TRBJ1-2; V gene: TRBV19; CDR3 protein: CATQATGGLYGCTF
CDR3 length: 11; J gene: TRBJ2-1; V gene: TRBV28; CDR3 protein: CASSFIHEQFF
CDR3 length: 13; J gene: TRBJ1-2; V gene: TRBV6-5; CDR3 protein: CASSIRGNYGYTF
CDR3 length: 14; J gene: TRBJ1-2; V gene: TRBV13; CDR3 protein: CASSTRQVLYGYTF
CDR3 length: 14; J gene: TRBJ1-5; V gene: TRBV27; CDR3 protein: CASSLPGYNQPQHF
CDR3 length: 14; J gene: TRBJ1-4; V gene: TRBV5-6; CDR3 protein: CASSLGGLNEKLFF
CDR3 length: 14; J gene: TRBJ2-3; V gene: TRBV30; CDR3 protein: CAWNLLAGGDTQYF
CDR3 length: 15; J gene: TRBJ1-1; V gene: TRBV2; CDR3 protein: CASSDERRMNTEAFF
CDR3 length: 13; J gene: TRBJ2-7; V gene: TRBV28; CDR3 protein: CASSAQTGYEQYF
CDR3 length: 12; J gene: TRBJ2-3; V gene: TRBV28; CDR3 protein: CASSFQADTQYF
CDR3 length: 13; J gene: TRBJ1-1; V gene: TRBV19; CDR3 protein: CASSATGETEAFF
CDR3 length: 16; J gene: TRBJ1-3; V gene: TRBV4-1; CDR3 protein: CASSPFTGNPGNTIYF
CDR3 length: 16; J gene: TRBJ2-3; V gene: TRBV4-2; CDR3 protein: CASSQEPSGGSSGQYF
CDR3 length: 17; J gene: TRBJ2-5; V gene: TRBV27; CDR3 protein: CASSLLPSGGAQETQYF
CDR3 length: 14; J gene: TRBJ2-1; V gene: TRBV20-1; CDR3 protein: CSARDLTGANEQFF
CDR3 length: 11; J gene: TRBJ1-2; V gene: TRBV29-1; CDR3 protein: CSVEASYGYTF
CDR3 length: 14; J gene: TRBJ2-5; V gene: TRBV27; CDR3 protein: CASSSTGGRETQYF
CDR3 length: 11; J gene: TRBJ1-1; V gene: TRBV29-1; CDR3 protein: CSVLVNTEAFF
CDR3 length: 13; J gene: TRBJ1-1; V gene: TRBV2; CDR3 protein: CASSGQGNSEAFF
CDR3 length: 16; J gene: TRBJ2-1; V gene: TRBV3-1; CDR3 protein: CASSQVERGGLHEQLF